This TCR beta chain came from a study of shared clonotypes between healthy human individuals. Whole-study context: Donors had three CD4 naive, three CD4 memory, two CD8 naive and one CD8 memory plate apiece. Study observations and caveats: Sampling included only blood; tissue repertoires likely differ.

In the case of this clone: Its specificity is not known.

The table came from immunoSEQ multiplex PCR; TCRdb's copy has only in-frame clones and leaves some out. This table holds 2,500,000 or so clones, approximately 90% found once. The CDR3 totals 14 residues. Trimming took 6 bases from V and 5 from J; bases not matched to a gene: 9. CDR1 is PRHDT, CDR2 FYEKMQ, per germline (reference sequence). The rearrangement joins TRBV13 to TRBJ2-5; 7 bases are a match to TRBD1. The source material was naive CD4+ T cells sorted from blood. Subset in this sample: CD45RA+ positively selected. The TCR originated in a man aged 18 to 30 in good health. CDR3 in amino acids: CASSRKGAGETQYF. The CDR3 DNA reads TGTGCCAGCAGTCGGAAGGGGGCTGGGGAGACCCAGTACTTC. Variable domain in full (rest from reference TRBV13 and TRBJ2-5): AAGVIQSPRHLIKEKRETATLKCYPIPRHDTVYWYQQGPGQDPQFLISFYEKMQSDKGSIPDRFSAQQFSDYHSELNMSSLELGDSALYFCASSRKGAGETQYFGPGTRLLVL.